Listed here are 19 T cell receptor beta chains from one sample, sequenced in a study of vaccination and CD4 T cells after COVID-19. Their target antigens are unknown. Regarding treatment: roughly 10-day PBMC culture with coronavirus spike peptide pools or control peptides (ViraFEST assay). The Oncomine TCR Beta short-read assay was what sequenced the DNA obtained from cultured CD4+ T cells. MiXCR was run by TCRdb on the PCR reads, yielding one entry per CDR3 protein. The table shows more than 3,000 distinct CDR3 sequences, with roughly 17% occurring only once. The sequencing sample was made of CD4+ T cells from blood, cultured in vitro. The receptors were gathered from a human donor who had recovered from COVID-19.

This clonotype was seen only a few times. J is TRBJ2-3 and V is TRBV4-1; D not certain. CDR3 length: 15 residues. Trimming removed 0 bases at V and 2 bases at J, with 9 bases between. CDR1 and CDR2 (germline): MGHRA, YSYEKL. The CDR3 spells CASSQDLALTDTQYF. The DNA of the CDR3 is TGCGCCAGCAGCCAAGATTTGGCCCTCACAGATACGCAGTATTTT.

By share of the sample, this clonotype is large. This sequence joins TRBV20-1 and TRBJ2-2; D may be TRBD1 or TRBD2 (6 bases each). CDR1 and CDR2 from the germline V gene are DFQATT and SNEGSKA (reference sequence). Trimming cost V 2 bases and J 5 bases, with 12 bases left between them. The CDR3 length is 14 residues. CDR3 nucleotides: TGCAGTGCTAGACTGGGGGGCCTAACCGGGGAGCTGTTTTTT. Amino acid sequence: CSARLGGLTGELFF.

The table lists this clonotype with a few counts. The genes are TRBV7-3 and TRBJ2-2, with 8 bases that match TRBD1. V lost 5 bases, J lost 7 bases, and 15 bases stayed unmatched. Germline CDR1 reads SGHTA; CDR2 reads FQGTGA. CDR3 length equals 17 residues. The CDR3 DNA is TGTGCCAGCAGCCTCTCGCCCCCGGACAGGGTTGGCGGGGAGCTGTTTTTT. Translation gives CASSLSPPDRVGGELFF.

The CDR3 DNA is TGTGCCAGCAGTAAGGACACCTACGAGCAGTACTTC. Residues: CASSKDTYEQYF. The chain carries TRBV6-1 and TRBJ2-7; TRBD1 might be the D (5 bases). This CDR3 has 12 amino acids. CDR1 and CDR2 (germline): MNHNS, SASEGT. The V gene lost 5 bases and the J gene lost 2 bases, with 7 bases spanning the gap.

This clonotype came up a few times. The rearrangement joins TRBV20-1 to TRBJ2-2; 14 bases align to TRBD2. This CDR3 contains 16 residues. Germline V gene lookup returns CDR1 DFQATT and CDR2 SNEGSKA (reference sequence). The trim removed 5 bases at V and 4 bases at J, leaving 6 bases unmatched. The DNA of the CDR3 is TGCAGTGCTCCGACTAGCGGGGGGGCGGGCACCGGGGAGCTGTTTTTT. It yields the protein CSAPTSGGAGTGELFF.

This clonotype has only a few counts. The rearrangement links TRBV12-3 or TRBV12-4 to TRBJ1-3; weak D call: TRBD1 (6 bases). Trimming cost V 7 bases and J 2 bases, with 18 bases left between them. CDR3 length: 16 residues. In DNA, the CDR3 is TGTGCCAGCACCCGGGAGGCAGGGGCGGCTGGAAACACCATATATTTT. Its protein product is CASTREAGAAGNTIYF.

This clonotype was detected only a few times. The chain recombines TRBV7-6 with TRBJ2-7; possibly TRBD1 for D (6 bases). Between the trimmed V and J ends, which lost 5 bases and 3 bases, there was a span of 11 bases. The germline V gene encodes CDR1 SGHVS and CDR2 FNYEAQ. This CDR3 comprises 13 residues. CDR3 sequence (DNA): TGTGCCAGCAGCGCGTTACAGGGCTACGAGCAGTACTTC. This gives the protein CASSALQGYEQYF.

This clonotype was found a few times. The CDR3, as DNA: TGTGCCACCGGTAAAAGCCACGGTGAAGGCGAGCAGTACTTC. This encodes CATGKSHGEGEQYF. V and J are TRBV15 and TRBJ2-7; D is unresolved. Germline loops: CDR1 LNHNV, CDR2 YYDKDF (reference sequence). The CDR3 contains 14 residues. V was trimmed by 8 bases and J by 6 bases, leaving 20 bases between them.

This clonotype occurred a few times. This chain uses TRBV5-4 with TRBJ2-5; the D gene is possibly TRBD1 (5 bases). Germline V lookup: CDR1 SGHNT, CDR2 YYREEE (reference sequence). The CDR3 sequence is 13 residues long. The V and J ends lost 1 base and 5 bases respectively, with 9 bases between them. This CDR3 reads CASSLIPGETQYF. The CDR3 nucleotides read TGTGCCAGCAGCTTGATACCAGGGGAGACCCAGTACTTC.

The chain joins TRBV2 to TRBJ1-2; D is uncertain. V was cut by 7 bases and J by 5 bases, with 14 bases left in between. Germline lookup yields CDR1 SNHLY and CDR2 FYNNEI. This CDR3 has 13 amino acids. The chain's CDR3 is CASTSLGIYGYTF. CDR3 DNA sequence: TGTGCCAGCACGAGTCTGGGAATATATGGCTACACCTTC.

The CDR3 region has the DNA TGTGCCAGCAGCTTGGGAACCGGGACGAAATCCTACGAGCAGTACTTC. It is translated as CASSLGTGTKSYEQYF. V usage is TRBV7-9 and J usage is TRBJ2-7; D is perhaps TRBD1 or TRBD2 (5 bases each). The CDR3 loop spans 16 amino acids. Trimming left V 3 bases short and J 1 base short, with 16 bases between. The germline gives CDR1 SEHNR, CDR2 FQNEAQ (reference sequence).

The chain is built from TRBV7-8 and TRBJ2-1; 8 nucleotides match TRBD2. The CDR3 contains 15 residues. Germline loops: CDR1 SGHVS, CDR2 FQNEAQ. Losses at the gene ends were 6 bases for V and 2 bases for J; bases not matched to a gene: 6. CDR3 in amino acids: CASRSTSGAYNEQFF. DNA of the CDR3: TGTGCCAGCAGATCCACTAGCGGAGCCTACAATGAGCAGTTCTTC.

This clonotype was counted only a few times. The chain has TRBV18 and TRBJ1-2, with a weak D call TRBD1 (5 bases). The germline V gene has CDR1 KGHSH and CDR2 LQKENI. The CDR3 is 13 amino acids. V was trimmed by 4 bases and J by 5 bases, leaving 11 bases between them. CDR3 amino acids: CASSLTGGYGYTF. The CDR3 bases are TGTGCCAGCTCACTTACAGGAGGATATGGCTACACCTTC.

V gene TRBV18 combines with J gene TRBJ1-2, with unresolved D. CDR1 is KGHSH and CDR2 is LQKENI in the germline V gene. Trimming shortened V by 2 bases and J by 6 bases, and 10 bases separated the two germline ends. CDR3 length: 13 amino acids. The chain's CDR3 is CASSPARIHGYTF. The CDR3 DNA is TGTGCCAGCTCACCAGCCAGGATCCATGGCTACACCTTC.

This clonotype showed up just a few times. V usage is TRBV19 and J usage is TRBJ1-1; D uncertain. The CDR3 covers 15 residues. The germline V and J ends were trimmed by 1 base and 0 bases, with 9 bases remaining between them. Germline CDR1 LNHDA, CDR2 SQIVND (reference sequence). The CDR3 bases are TGTGCCAGTAGTATAGGTCGCACTTTGAACACTGAAGCTTTCTTT. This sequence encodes CASSIGRTLNTEAFF.

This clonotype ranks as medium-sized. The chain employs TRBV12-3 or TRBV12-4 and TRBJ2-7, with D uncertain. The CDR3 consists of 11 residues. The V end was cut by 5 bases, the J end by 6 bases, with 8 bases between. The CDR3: CASSIYSEQYF. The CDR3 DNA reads TGTGCCAGCAGTATATACTCCGAGCAGTACTTC.

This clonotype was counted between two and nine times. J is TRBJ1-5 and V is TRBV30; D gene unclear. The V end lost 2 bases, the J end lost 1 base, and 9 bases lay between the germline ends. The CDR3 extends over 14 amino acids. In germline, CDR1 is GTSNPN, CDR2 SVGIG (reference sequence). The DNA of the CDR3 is TGTGCCTGGAGTATCGGTGAAAGCAATCAGCCCCAGCATTTT. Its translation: CAWSIGESNQPQHF.

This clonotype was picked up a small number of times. CDR3: CASSEVGEQFF. The CDR3 bases are TGTGCCAGCAGTGAAGTCGGGGAGCAGTTCTTC. The rearrangement links TRBV6-1 to TRBJ2-1; D gene ambiguous. The V gene lost 1 base and the J gene lost 10 bases, with 5 bases spanning the gap. The CDR3 is 11 residues long. The V gene's germline CDR1 is MNHNS and CDR2 SASEGT.

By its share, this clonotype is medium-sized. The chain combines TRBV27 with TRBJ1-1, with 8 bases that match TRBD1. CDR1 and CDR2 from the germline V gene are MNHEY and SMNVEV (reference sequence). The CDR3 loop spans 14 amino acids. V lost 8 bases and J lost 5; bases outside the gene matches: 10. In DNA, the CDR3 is TGTGCCAGCGGGGTACAGGGGGGAGGAACTGAAGCTTTCTTT. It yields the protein CASGVQGGGTEAFF.